These T cell receptor beta chains were read from a single sample in a study of blood T cell repertoires in COVID-19. Here immunoSEQ multiplex PCR was the method, and the copy in TCRdb shows in-frame clones only, minus some. The table has about 480,000 clones, approximately 88% seen once. The sample consisted of peripheral blood. These receptors were obtained from a woman aged 50 to 60 with COVID-19, enrolled during active disease. Each CDR3 is given with its conserved first and last residue. D genes are given only for firm matches. Clone size is shown for a subset of rows, as once, few, many or a class of expanded clone.

TRBJ2-3,TRBD2,NA,TRBV24-1,CATSDLRAGGTDTQYF,TGTGCCACCAGTGATTTGAGGGCGGGGGGTACAGATACGCAGTATTTT
TRBJ2-1,TRBD1,NA,TRBV3-1/TRBV3-2,CASSQAGTVYNEQFF,TGTGCCAGCAGCCAGGCCGGGACAGTGTACAATGAGCAGTTCTTC
TRBJ2-3,TRBD2,NA,TRBV7-3,CASSARTSGGADTQYF,TGTGCCAGCAGCGCCCGGACTAGCGGGGGGGCAGATACGCAGTATTTT
TRBJ1-5,NA,NA,TRBV10-3,CAISGSPQGGQPQHF,TGTGCCATCAGTGGTAGTCCTCAGGGTGGCCAGCCCCAGCATTTT
TRBJ2-7,TRBD1,NA,TRBV2,CASSEASDRGLFAYEQYF,TGTGCCAGCAGTGAAGCTTCAGACAGGGGGCTTTTTGCCTACGAGCAGTACTTC
TRBJ2-3,TRBD2,NA,TRBV5-4,CASSLGLAVGTDTQYF,TGTGCCAGCAGCTTAGGACTAGCGGTCGGCACAGATACGCAGTATTTT
TRBJ2-7,NA,NA,TRBV7-2,CASSAEGASVGYEQYF,TGTGCCAGCAGCGCAGAAGGGGCTAGCGTAGGTTACGAGCAGTACTTC
TRBJ1-2,TRBD1,many,TRBV2,CAKSRRDRANYGYTF,TGTGCCAAATCAAGAAGGGACAGAGCTAACTATGGCTACACCTTC
TRBJ2-2,NA,NA,TRBV5-6,CASSFDSLLELFF,TGTGCCAGCAGCTTCGACAGCCTCCTCGAACTGTTTTTT
TRBJ1-1,NA,NA,TRBV9,CASSVGHRVGPWTPPTEAFF,TGTGCCAGCAGCGTAGGGCACAGGGTCGGTCCGTGGACCCCCCCCACTGAAGCTTTCTTT
TRBJ1-1,TRBD1,NA,TRBV10-2,CATMRGTGPGEAFF,TGCGCCACAATGCGAGGGACAGGGCCGGGTGAAGCTTTCTTT
TRBJ1-1,NA,NA,TRBV30,CAWSAGNTEAFF,TGTGCCTGGAGTGCCGGGAACACTGAAGCTTTCTTT
TRBJ2-7,NA,NA,TRBV30,CAWSVRYEQYF,TGTGCCTGGAGTGTACGGTACGAGCAGTACTTC
TRBJ2-5,TRBD1,NA,TRBV6-1,CASSEVFGQGGETQYF,TGTGCCAGCAGTGAAGTTTTTGGACAGGGGGGTGAGACCCAGTACTTC
TRBJ2-2,TRBD1,NA,TRBV6-5,CASIGQGAFTGELFF,TGTGCCAGCATCGGACAGGGGGCCTTCACCGGGGAGCTGTTTTTT
TRBJ1-1,TRBD1,NA,TRBV20-1,CSARDRGLAFF,TGCAGTGCTAGAGATAGGGGGCTGGCTTTCTTT
TRBJ2-7,TRBD2,NA,TRBV4-1,CASSPRAGGLGIYEQYF,TGCGCCAGCAGCCCTAGGGCGGGGGGATTGGGGATCTACGAGCAGTACTTC
TRBJ1-3,NA,NA,TRBV4-1,CASSPPRVVGNTIYF,TGCGCCAGCAGCCCACCCAGGGTAGTTGGAAACACCATATATTTT
TRBJ2-2,NA,NA,TRBV6-5,CASSSNYANTGELFF,TGTGCCAGCAGTTCGAACTACGCGAACACCGGGGAGCTGTTTTTT
TRBJ2-1,TRBD1,NA,TRBV29-1,CSVGPRTGGDEQFF,TGCAGCGTTGGGCCTAGGACAGGGGGCGATGAGCAGTTCTTC
TRBJ2-5,NA,NA,TRBV18,CASSPTRAETQYF,TGTGCCAGCTCACCAACTAGGGCGGAGACCCAGTACTTC
TRBJ1-2,NA,once,TRBV4-2,CASSPNEERGYTF,TGTGCCAGCAGCCCAAACGAGGAAAGAGGCTACACCTTC
TRBJ2-1,NA,few,TRBV12-3/TRBV12-4,CASSWGGYNEQFF,TGTGCCAGCAGTTGGGGCGGATACAATGAGCAGTTCTTC
TRBJ1-1,NA,NA,TRBV19,CASSPQDRLNTEAFF,TGTGCCAGTAGTCCCCAGGACAGATTGAACACTGAAGCTTTCTTT
TRBJ2-7,TRBD1,NA,TRBV9,CASSPGGYEQYF,TGTGCCAGCAGCCCAGGGGGCTACGAGCAGTACTTC
TRBJ2-7,TRBD1,NA,TRBV6-6,CASFGTGTSDEQYF,TGTGCCAGCTTCGGGACAGGGACATCGGACGAGCAGTACTTC
TRBJ2-7,NA,NA,TRBV6-1,CASSEPSFRGATYEQYF,TGTGCCAGCAGTGAACCCTCATTCAGGGGGGCGACCTACGAGCAGTACTTC
TRBJ2-7,NA,NA,TRBV3-1/TRBV3-2,CASSQGSGVAYEQYF,TGTGCCAGCAGCCAAGGTTCAGGGGTTGCCTACGAGCAGTACTTC
TRBJ1-2,TRBD1,NA,TRBV5-1,CASSPDRGYGYTF,TGCGCCAGCAGTCCGGACAGGGGCTATGGCTACACCTTC
TRBJ2-2,NA,NA,TRBV9,CASSSHSNGELFF,TGTGCCAGCAGCTCTCACTCAAACGGGGAGCTGTTTTTT
TRBJ1-2,TRBD1,NA,TRBV11-2,CASTLGQGLGYGYTF,TGTGCCAGCACCCTGGGACAGGGACTCGGCTATGGCTACACCTTC
TRBJ1-2,NA,NA,TRBV28,CASSFHSGGYTF,TGTGCCAGCAGTTTTCATTCGGGGGGCTACACCTTC
TRBJ1-1,NA,few,TRBV6-2/TRBV6-3,CASSYWGVRTEAFF,TGTGCCAGCAGTTACTGGGGGGTTCGGACTGAAGCTTTCTTT
TRBJ1-1,TRBD1,NA,TRBV19,CASSSRWTGHEGTEAFF,TGTGCCAGTAGTAGCAGATGGACAGGGCATGAGGGAACTGAAGCTTTCTTT
TRBJ1-5,TRBD1,NA,TRBV7-2,CASSLGGGQPQHF,TGTGCCAGCAGTCTAGGGGGCGGGCAGCCCCAGCATTTT
TRBJ2-1,TRBD2,NA,TRBV4-1,CASSQAPPGLARAYNEQFF,TGCGCCAGCAGCCAAGCCCCGCCGGGACTAGCCCGGGCGTACAATGAGCAGTTCTTC
TRBJ2-7,TRBD1,NA,TRBV30,CAWNTGVFYEQYF,TGTGCCTGGAACACAGGGGTTTTCTACGAGCAGTACTTC
TRBJ2-7,TRBD1,once,TRBV6-5,CASSSWTGGSEQYF,TGTGCCAGCAGTAGCTGGACAGGGGGCAGCGAGCAGTACTTC
TRBJ1-2,TRBD1,NA,TRBV10-3,CAISEVALWGQGDLDDGYTF,TGTGCCATCAGTGAGGTGGCATTGTGGGGACAGGGGGATTTGGACGACGGCTACACCTTC
TRBJ1-3,NA,NA,TRBV9,CASTRTESSGNTIYF,TGTGCCAGCACACGTACAGAGAGCTCTGGAAACACCATATATTTT
TRBJ1-1,TRBD1,NA,TRBV10-2,CASSVTGGTEAFF,TGCGCCAGCAGTGTAACAGGGGGAACTGAAGCTTTCTTT
TRBJ1-5,NA,NA,TRBV2,CASRDTYSSNQPQHF,TGTGCCAGCAGGGATACCTACAGCAGCAATCAGCCCCAGCATTTT
TRBJ2-3,NA,NA,TRBV6-1,CASSDATSSTDTQYF,TGTGCCAGCAGTGACGCTACCTCTAGCACAGATACGCAGTATTTT
TRBJ1-2,TRBD1,NA,TRBV28,CASRGDRIYGYTF,TGTGCCAGCAGGGGGGACAGAATATATGGCTACACCTTC
TRBJ1-1,NA,NA,TRBV27,CASSFPDSEAFF,TGTGCCAGCAGTTTCCCGGACAGCGAAGCTTTCTTT
TRBJ2-3,TRBD2,NA,TRBV5-4,CASSLVGTSLSTDTQYF,TGTGCCAGCAGCTTGGTCGGGACTAGCCTTAGCACAGATACGCAGTATTTT
TRBJ2-1,NA,NA,TRBV5-1,CASSRQGTNNEQFF,TGCGCCAGCAGCCGCCAGGGAACGAACAATGAGCAGTTCTTC
TRBJ1-2,TRBD1,NA,TRBV7-3,CASSLTLEGASYGYTF,TGTGCCAGCAGCTTAACGTTGGAGGGGGCGAGCTATGGCTACACCTTC
TRBJ1-2,TRBD1,NA,TRBV9,CASSVEVGAGGAYGYTF,TGTGCCAGCAGCGTAGAGGTTGGGGCAGGGGGCGCCTATGGCTACACCTTC
TRBJ1-1,NA,NA,TRBV10-3,CAISEGRIDTEAFF,TGTGCCATCAGTGAGGGGCGAATTGACACTGAAGCTTTCTTT
TRBJ1-1,NA,NA,TRBV30,CAWSVYGGTEAFF,TGTGCCTGGAGTGTCTACGGGGGTACTGAAGCTTTCTTT
TRBJ1-5,NA,few,TRBV24-1,CATSDPGQPQHF,TGTGCCACCAGTGATCCGGGTCAGCCCCAGCATTTT